This is a list of T cell receptor beta chains from one sample in a study of CD8 T cells in Susac syndrome. TCRdb re-analysed the immunoSEQ multiplex PCR reads in MiXCR, keeping a single row per CDR3 protein. The repertoire holds approximately 280,000 distinct CDR3 sequences, with around 83% as singletons. Material for sequencing was CD8+ T cells from PBMCs. The receptors derive from a human donor with multiple sclerosis. Both conserved end residues are part of each CDR3. D genes are given only for firm matches. Clone sizes are given selectively: once, few, many, or a class where the clone is expanded.

V,D,length,size,J,DNA,CDR3
TRBV7-9,NA,14,NA,TRBJ2-7,TGTGCCAGCAGCTTCGGCCCCCGCTACTACGAGCAGTACTTC,CASSFGPRYYEQYF
TRBV12-3/TRBV12-4,TRBD1,12,few,TRBJ1-1,TGTGCCAGCAGTTGGACAGGGACCGAAGCTTTCTTT,CASSWTGTEAFF
TRBV27,TRBD2,15,NA,TRBJ2-7,TGTGCCAGCAGTAGAAGACTAGCGGGGAACTACGAGCAGTACTTC,CASSRRLAGNYEQYF
TRBV5-4,TRBD2,15,NA,TRBJ2-3,TGTGCCAGCAGCTTAAAGCGGGAGCGGACAGATACGCAGTATTTT,CASSLKRERTDTQYF
TRBV5-6,NA,14,NA,TRBJ2-7,TGTGCCAGCAGTTTCTCGGACGCCACCTACGAGCAGTACTTC,CASSFSDATYEQYF
TRBV18,NA,17,NA,TRBJ1-1,TGTGCCAGCTCACCAGCCCGCCTCGGGTTATCGAACACTGAAGCTTTCTTT,CASSPARLGLSNTEAFF
TRBV9,NA,16,NA,TRBJ2-1,TGTGCCAGCAGCGTAGATAGATCTCGGCGGACAAATGAGCAGTTCTTC,CASSVDRSRRTNEQFF
TRBV2,NA,16,few,TRBJ2-2,TGTGCCAGCATCGGGGTCTGGGGCGAGGGGACCGGGGAGCTGTTTTTT,CASIGVWGEGTGELFF
TRBV6-1,NA,12,NA,TRBJ1-1,TGTGCCAGCAGTCAGGGTGCCACTGAAGCTTTCTTT,CASSQGATEAFF
TRBV2,NA,12,NA,TRBJ1-2,TGTGCCAGCAGTGATTGGGGGGTTGGCTACACCTTC,CASSDWGVGYTF
TRBV18,NA,16,NA,TRBJ1-1,TGTGCCAGCTCACCGTTTCCTGGGGGCTTGAGCTCTGAAGCTTTCTTT,CASSPFPGGLSSEAFF
TRBV6-2/TRBV6-3,NA,16,NA,TRBJ2-4,TGTGCCAGCAGCCGAGCCAGGGAGCTAGCCAAAAACATTCAGTACTTC,CASSRARELAKNIQYF
TRBV5-1,TRBD2,17,NA,TRBJ2-1,TGCGCCAGCAGCCCACGCATAGCGGGGAGCTCCTACAATGAGCAGTTCTTC,CASSPRIAGSSYNEQFF
TRBV12-3/TRBV12-4,NA,15,NA,TRBJ1-1,TGTGCCAGCAGCCCGCGACGTGGGAGGGTCACTGAAGCTTTCTTT,CASSPRRGRVTEAFF
TRBV29-1,NA,12,NA,TRBJ2-5,TGCAGCGTTGCCGAAAATGGTGGGACCCAGTACTTC,CSVAENGGTQYF
TRBV11-2,TRBD1,15,NA,TRBJ2-7,TGTGCCAGCAGCCGGGGACAGCCGAGCTCCTACGAGCAGTACTTC,CASSRGQPSSYEQYF
TRBV12-3/TRBV12-4,TRBD2,17,NA,TRBJ2-2,TGTGCCAGCAGAGGGACTAGCGGGGACCGGTCCACCGGGGAGCTGTTTTTT,CASRGTSGDRSTGELFF
TRBV12-3/TRBV12-4,NA,17,NA,TRBJ1-1,TGTGCCAGCAGTTTATCCGGGGGGGACGGACGGAACACTGAAGCTTTCTTT,CASSLSGGDGRNTEAFF
TRBV6-5,NA,11,few,TRBJ1-3,TGTGCCAGCAGTTACGGGGACACCATATATTTT,CASSYGDTIYF
TRBV27,NA,15,NA,TRBJ1-5,TGTGCCAGCAGTTCCATGGCAGGCGGCAATCAGCCCCAGCATTTT,CASSSMAGGNQPQHF
TRBV9,TRBD1,14,NA,TRBJ1-6,TGTGCCAGCAGCGTAGAGGGGGCAGGATCACCCCTCCACTTT,CASSVEGAGSPLHF
TRBV20-1,NA,18,NA,TRBJ2-1,TGCAGTGCTGACGACAAGGTAACCACTAGAGGGGGATACAATGAGCAGTTCTTC,CSADDKVTTRGGYNEQFF
TRBV27,TRBD2,14,NA,TRBJ2-7,TGTGCCAGCACTTCACGGGGAGGGGAAAGCGAGCAGTACTTC,CASTSRGGESEQYF
TRBV27,NA,15,NA,TRBJ1-3,TGTGCCAGCAGTTTATTCTTCGCCGATGGAAACACCATATATTTT,CASSLFFADGNTIYF
TRBV5-5,TRBD1,14,NA,TRBJ1-1,TGTGCCAGCAGCTGGAGACAGGGCCGGACTGAAGCTTTCTTT,CASSWRQGRTEAFF
TRBV5-1,TRBD2,14,NA,TRBJ2-1,TGCGCCAGCAGCTTTGGGGGAGGGGTAAATGAGCAGTTCTTC,CASSFGGGVNEQFF
TRBV4-1,NA,16,once,TRBJ1-6,TGCGCCAGCAGCCCGTCGGGCCCTCCAACTGATTCACCCCTCCACTTT,CASSPSGPPTDSPLHF
TRBV6-1,TRBD1,17,NA,TRBJ2-5,TGTGCCAGCAGTGAAAGTAGGGGACAGGGGGCGCGAGAGACCCAGTACTTC,CASSESRGQGARETQYF
TRBV28,NA,14,NA,TRBJ2-7,TGTGCCAGCAGTATGTACGAACGGGGGCTCGAGCAGTACTTC,CASSMYERGLEQYF
TRBV5-6,TRBD2,14,NA,TRBJ2-1,TGTGCCAGCAGCGGGGGGAGCGGGAGGCCGGAGCAGTTCTTC,CASSGGSGRPEQFF
TRBV5-6,NA,13,NA,TRBJ2-2,TGTGCCAGCAGCTTGTGGGGTCCGGGGGAGCTGTTTTTT,CASSLWGPGELFF
TRBV13,TRBD2,17,NA,TRBJ2-7,TGTGCCAGCAGCCGAGGGACTAGCTCTCACCAACAGTACGAGCAGTACTTC,CASSRGTSSHQQYEQYF
TRBV23-1,TRBD2,15,NA,TRBJ2-1,TGCGCCAGAGAGATCGGGGCGGGAGTAGTGAATGAGCAGTTCTTC,CAREIGAGVVNEQFF
TRBV6-1,NA,16,NA,TRBJ1-5,TGTGCCAGCAGTGAAAGTCCAGTCCTTAGCAATCAGCCCCAGCATTTT,CASSESPVLSNQPQHF
TRBV27,NA,15,NA,TRBJ2-3,TGTGCCAGCAGTTTAGAGGGGACTCCCACAGATACGCAGTATTTT,CASSLEGTPTDTQYF
TRBV9,NA,11,NA,TRBJ2-7,TGTGCCAGCGGCGGGAACTACGAGCAGTACTTC,CASGGNYEQYF